This entry lists 14 T cell receptor beta chains sequenced from one sample in a study of response to subunit inactivated influenza vaccine (dated by TCRdb to 2017 to 2018). The library was prepared using RT-PCR. This sample was sequenced with an Illumina HiSeq 2500. The public reads were run again by TCRdb, first through fastp at Q25 and then through MiXCR, and only productive beta chains were kept. CDR3 protein sequences are deduplicated, and each keeps its most common genes and DNA. This sample is represented by a few hundred thousand distinct CDR3 sequences; over 9% of them were singletons. The top ten constitute 11% of the sample. This sample was also put to use in a study of T cells expressing NK-cell markers. That second report states: TCR beta cDNA libraries were prepared using 5'RACE template switching, which introduced a universal primer site and unique molecular identifiers.

Specimen: PBMCs from blood, collected on the day of vaccination. Receptors were obtained from a man aged 45 to 65 who received an inactivated influenza vaccine. Donor details come from another sample of the same person, matched by shared clones.

This clonotype has a handful of counts. This chain links TRBV7-8 with TRBJ2-7; 11 positions agree with TRBD1. J was trimmed by 5 bases and V by 1 base; bases with no gene match: 7. The germline V gene has CDR1 SGHVS and CDR2 FQNEAQ. The CDR3 consists of 16 residues. The CDR3 DNA sequence: TGTGCCAGCAGCTTAGGGCCGGGGACAGGGGGTAACGAGCAGTACTTC. Translating it yields CASSLGPGTGGNEQYF.

This clonotype occurred a few times. This chain connects TRBV5-6 to TRBJ2-7; 8 bases line up with TRBD1. The CDR3 contains 16 residues. With V trimmed by 4 bases and J by 0 bases, 9 bases remained unmatched. Germline CDR1 reads SGHDT; CDR2 reads YYEEEE. The CDR3 reads CASSPSPGQGSYEQYF. CDR3 in DNA: TGTGCCAGCAGCCCGTCACCTGGACAGGGCTCCTACGAGCAGTACTTC.

The rearrangement links TRBV12-3 or TRBV12-4 to TRBJ2-3; D unclear. V was trimmed by 7 bases and J by 2 bases, leaving 10 bases between them. The CDR3 runs to 13 residues. The CDR3 DNA reads TGTGCCAGCACGAGAAGGGTCACAGATACGCAGTATTTT. Translated, it gives CASTRRVTDTQYF.

V gene TRBV12-3 or TRBV12-4 combines with J gene TRBJ1-5; no clear D. V was trimmed by 5 bases and J by 5 bases, leaving 10 bases between them. This CDR3 has 13 amino acids. The CDR3 nucleotides are TGTGCCAGCAGTGTGAGGGAATATCAGCCCCAGCATTTT. This sequence encodes CASSVREYQPQHF.

On this clonotype itself: The final CDR3 position lacks the conserved phenylalanine or tryptophan, pointing to a likely read error. V and J are TRBV10-3 and TRBJ2-3, with no clear D. Germline assignment: CDR1 ENHRY and CDR2 SYGVKD. With 5 bases removed from V and 6 bases from J, the gap between germline ends came to 12 bases. This CDR3 contains 13 residues. CDR3 DNA sequence: TGTGCCATCAGTCCTTCTGCAGCGGATACGCAGTATTAT. Protein sequence: CAISPSAADTQYY.

V and J are TRBV6-1 and TRBJ2-3; D might be TRBD2 (6 bases). V dropped 3 bases and J dropped 0 bases, with 13 bases sitting between them. The CDR3 loop spans 16 amino acids. Germline loops: CDR1 MNHNS, CDR2 SASEGT. This CDR3 reads CASSDIGGSSTDTQYF. The DNA of the CDR3 is TGTGCCAGCAGTGACATCGGGGGATCTAGCACAGATACGCAGTATTTT.

This clonotype was observed a handful of times. J is TRBJ1-5 and V is TRBV9, with D possibly matching TRBD1 (6 bases). This CDR3 is 17 amino acids long. Per the germline V gene, CDR1 is SGDLS and CDR2 is YYNGEE. Trimming removed 3 bases at V and 0 bases at J, with 16 bases between. The CDR3 spells CASSAGGGLNSNQPQHF. CDR3 DNA: TGTGCCAGCAGCGCCGGAGGGGGGCTCAATAGCAATCAGCCCCAGCATTTT.

V and J are TRBV5-1 and TRBJ2-6; TRBD1 might be the D (5 bases). The CDR3 has 16 amino acids. Trimming cost V 4 bases and J 0 bases, with 11 bases left between them. Germline V lookup: CDR1 SGHRS, CDR2 YFSETQ. In DNA form, the CDR3 reads TGCGCCAGCAGCCCCAGGGCCTCCTCTGGGGCCAACGTCCTGACTTTC. This encodes CASSPRASSGANVLTF.

The V gene is TRBV28, the J gene TRBJ2-5, with 7 bases aligning to TRBD1. Per germline, CDR1 MDHEN and CDR2 SYDVKM. V shed 4 bases and J 1 base; nucleotides not matched to a gene: 3. This CDR3 is built from 14 residues. The CDR3 bases are TGTGCCAGCAGTTGGGACAGCCTCCAAGAGACCCAGTACTTC. This translates into CASSWDSLQETQYF. Combining the CDR3 with reference TRBV28 and TRBJ2-5 gives the whole variable domain DVKVTQSSRYLVKRTGEKVFLECVQDMDHENMFWYRQDPGLGLRLIYFSYDVKMKEKGDIPEGYSVSREKKERFSLILESASTNQTSMYLCASSWDSLQETQYFGPGTRLLVL.

This clonotype was counted between two and nine times. J is TRBJ2-5 and V is TRBV20-1; possibly TRBD1 or TRBD2 for D (5 bases each). CDR1 and CDR2 from the germline V gene are DFQATT and SNEGSKA (reference sequence). This CDR3 has 15 residues. Trimming removed 3 bases from V and 1 base from J, with 15 bases in between. This chain's CDR3 is CSARRRRDPQETQYF. CDR3 in DNA: TGCAGTGCTAGGAGGCGCAGGGACCCCCAAGAGACCCAGTACTTC.

Comments on this clonotype: Likely a read error: the CDR3 ends without its conserved phenylalanine or tryptophan. The rearrangement links TRBV18 to TRBJ2-7; D unclear. This CDR3 has 13 amino acids. Germline CDR1 KGHSH, CDR2 LQKENI. V was trimmed by 3 bases and J by 2 bases, leaving 8 bases between them. The CDR3 loop is CASSPHPTYEQYL. For the CDR3, the DNA is TGTGCCAGCTCACCTCACCCAACCTACGAGCAGTACTTA.

This chain joins TRBV2 and TRBJ2-7, with D perhaps matching TRBD2 (6 bases). The germline V gene encodes CDR1 SNHLY and CDR2 FYNNEI. V dropped 1 base and J dropped 3 bases, with 7 bases sitting between them. CDR3 length equals 13 residues. The CDR3 DNA reads as TGTGCCAGCAGTGAAGGGGACTTCTACGAGCAGTACTTC. This sequence encodes CASSEGDFYEQYF.

This clonotype occurred a few times. The genes are TRBV4-1 and TRBJ2-2; weak D call: TRBD1 (6 bases). The CDR3 is 15 amino acids. CDR1 and CDR2 from the germline V gene are MGHRA and YSYEKL. Trimming cost V 2 bases and J 6 bases, with 13 bases left between them. CDR3 amino acids: CASSQLLQGSGELFF. The CDR3 DNA is TGCGCCAGCAGCCAACTACTACAGGGATCCGGGGAGCTGTTTTTT.

The chain is built from TRBV15 and TRBJ2-5; TRBD1 agrees at 8 bases. The J segment lost 1 base and the V segment lost 3 bases, leaving 4 bases of the junction unmatched. Germline V CDR1 and CDR2: LNHNV, YYDKDF (reference sequence). The CDR3 consists of 15 residues. Written as DNA, the CDR3 is TGTGCCACCAGCAGCCAGGACAGGGTCCAAGAGACCCAGTACTTC. Translated: CATSSQDRVQETQYF.